The table lists the clone carrying this T cell receptor beta chain with a few counts. Isolated RNA was reverse transcribed in full, so expressed TCRB transcripts were sequenced. Clones were sequenced by immunoSEQ multiplex PCR, and TCRdb holds only the in-frame ones, with some missing. This table holds almost 350,000 clones, about 20% found once. The data were obtained in a study of beta chain features in type 1 diabetes. Based on CD45RO/CCR7/CD25/CD127/CD95/CD27, CD4+ regulatory, stem cell-like memory, naive and central memory cells were sorted. V shed 0 bases and J shed 7 bases, with 10 bases lying between them. The CDR3 extends over 14 amino acids. Germline loops: CDR1 SGDLS, CDR2 YYNGEE.

Sample: naive CD4+ T cells from blood. The sequence was collected from a woman aged 18-30 years in good health. This rearrangement joins TRBV9 to TRBJ2-2, with D perhaps TRBD2 (6 bases). CDR3 region: CASSVGPGVGELFF. In nucleotides, the CDR3 is TGTGCCAGCAGCGTAGGTCCGGGGGTCGGGGAGCTGTTTTTT.